These T cell receptor beta chains were read from a single sample in a study of T cell responses to AZD1222 COVID-19 vaccine. TCRdb's table, derived via immunoSEQ multiplex PCR, lists solely in-frame clones and lacks some. The sample carries some 160,000 clones, roughly 90% recorded once. This sample comprised peripheral blood, obtained on day 0 of AZD1222 vaccination. These receptors originate from an adult in good health. Both conserved end residues are part of each CDR3. A D gene is named only where the DNA matches it firmly. Not every row has a clone size; where given, it reads once, few, many or a size class.

D	size	V	J	DNA	CDR3
.	.	TRBV7-2	TRBJ1-2	TGTGCCAGCAGCTTAGCGCAGATCTATGGCTACACCTTC	CASSLAQIYGYTF
.	.	TRBV7-9	TRBJ2-7	TGTGCCAGCAGCTTATTATTGACGACGGGCGAGCAGTACTTC	CASSLLLTTGEQYF
TRBD1	.	TRBV12-3/TRBV12-4	TRBJ1-1	TGTGCCAGCAGCCCCAGGGGGGACACTGAAGCTTTCTTT	CASSPRGDTEAFF
.	.	TRBV18	TRBJ1-3	TGTGCCAGCTCACCACCTCTCGGACCCCGCCAGGTCTCTGGAAACACCATATATTTT	CASSPPLGPRQVSGNTIYF
.	.	TRBV2	TRBJ2-7	TGTGCCCGGCGGGACATCTACGAGCAGTACTTC	CARRDIYEQYF
TRBD1	.	TRBV24-1	TRBJ2-3	TGTGCCACCAGTTTGGGACAGAGCACAGATACGCAGTATTTT	CATSLGQSTDTQYF
.	few	TRBV3-1/TRBV3-2	TRBJ1-1	TGTGCCAGCAGCCAAGTGAACACTGAAGCTTTCTTT	CASSQVNTEAFF
.	.	TRBV30	TRBJ1-1	TGTGCCTGGAGTGCTCGCCGTCGGGGGACGATTAACACTGAAGCTTTCTTT	CAWSARRRGTINTEAFF
.	once	TRBV20-1	TRBJ2-1	TGCAGTGCTAGTGGAGCGGTATACAATGAGCAGTTCTTC	CSASGAVYNEQFF
TRBD1	.	TRBV7-9	TRBJ1-6	TGTGCCAGCAGCAAGCAAGGACAGGGGCTAAAGGGCCTCCACTTT	CASSKQGQGLKGLHF
.	once	TRBV7-2	TRBJ1-5	TGTGCCAGCAGCCTTCAACCGGCCCAAGGGGCAGAGCCCCAGCATTTT	CASSLQPAQGAEPQHF
.	.	TRBV4-3	TRBJ2-6	TGCGCCAGCAGCCACCTTGACAGTCACTCTGGGGCCAACGACCTGACTTTC	CASSHLDSHSGANDLTF
TRBD2	.	TRBV6-6	TRBJ2-6	TGTGCCAGCCGCTACCAATCCCTAACTAGCGGGGGACGCGCCGGGGCCAACGTCCTGACTTTC	CASRYQSLTSGGRAGANVLTF
.	.	TRBV7-2	TRBJ2-2	TGTGCCAGCAGCCCAAGGGCGGGGACCGGGGAGCTGTTTTTT	CASSPRAGTGELFF
TRBD1	.	TRBV9	TRBJ1-1	TGTGCCAGCAGCGTTGGACAGGGGGCCATCACTGAAGCTTTCTTT	CASSVGQGAITEAFF
.	.	TRBV12-5	TRBJ2-7	TGTGCTAGTGGTTTCCAGGAGGACGAGCAGTACTTC	CASGFQEDEQYF
TRBD2	.	TRBV9	TRBJ2-2	TGTGCCAGCAGCCCCCAGGCTAGCGGGGAGTTATCAACCGGGGAGCTGTTTTTT	CASSPQASGELSTGELFF
.	.	TRBV9	TRBJ1-2	TGTGCCAGCAGCGTAGACAATGCGTATGGCTACACCTTC	CASSVDNAYGYTF
.	.	TRBV12-3/TRBV12-4	TRBJ2-2	TGTGCCAGCGGGGACTGGAACACCGGGGAGCTGTTTTTT	CASGDWNTGELFF
.	.	TRBV11-1	TRBJ2-4	TGTGCCAGCAGCTTAGGTAACAGAGGCATTCAGTACTTC	CASSLGNRGIQYF
TRBD1	.	TRBV6-2/TRBV6-3	TRBJ1-4	TGTGCCAGCAGTGAGAACAGGGGGCCTAACGAAAAACTGTTTTTT	CASSENRGPNEKLFF
.	.	TRBV20-1	TRBJ1-1	TGCAGTGCTCCGCGGAACACTGAAGCTTTCTTT	CSAPRNTEAFF
.	.	TRBV11-2	TRBJ2-6	TGTGCCAGCACCCTGACGACAGGTCCCCGGGCCAACGTCCTGACTTTC	CASTLTTGPRANVLTF
TRBD1	.	TRBV5-6	TRBJ1-4	TGTGCCAGCAGCCAGACAGGGGGAAGTGAAAAACTGTTTTTT	CASSQTGGSEKLFF
.	.	TRBV30	TRBJ2-7	TGTGCCTGGAGTACAGGAATGGGGGCCTACGAGCAGTACTTC	CAWSTGMGAYEQYF
.	.	TRBV5-4	TRBJ2-3	TGTGCCAGCAGCGCAGATGTCCAGGGTACAGATACGCAGTATTTT	CASSADVQGTDTQYF
.	.	TRBV20-1	TRBJ2-1	TGCAGTGCGCGCCGGAATCATGAGCAGTTCTTC	CSARRNHEQFF
.	once	TRBV7-9	TRBJ1-1	TGTGCCAGCAGCCCCCGGGACACTTACACTGAAGCTTTCTTT	CASSPRDTYTEAFF
.	.	TRBV21-1	TRBJ1-6	TGTGCCAGCAGCATAAAAGGTCCTGGACAGCCCTCCTATAATTCACCCCTCCACTTT	CASSIKGPGQPSYNSPLHF
.	.	TRBV2	TRBJ1-1	TGTGCCAGCAGTGTACAAGACAGCCGGAACACTGAAGCTTTCTTT	CASSVQDSRNTEAFF
TRBD1	.	TRBV5-6	TRBJ1-2	TGTGCCAGCGGACACACAGGGGGCGATGCTGGCTACACCTTC	CASGHTGGDAGYTF
.	.	TRBV4-3	TRBJ2-7	TGCGCCAGCAGCCAGGGGGTTAGGGGCGAGCAGTACTTC	CASSQGVRGEQYF
.	.	TRBV27	TRBJ2-1	TGTGCCAGCAGTTTCGGTGGTAGCGCCACTGAGCAGTTCTTC	CASSFGGSATEQFF
.	.	TRBV7-3	TRBJ2-1	TGTGCCAGCAGCCTGACTCGGATCGCCTTAGAGGAGCAGTTCTTC	CASSLTRIALEEQFF
.	few	TRBV15	TRBJ2-7	TGTGCCACCAGCAGTACCGACTGGCTCTCCTACGAGCAGTACTTC	CATSSTDWLSYEQYF
TRBD1	.	TRBV3-1/TRBV3-2	TRBJ1-1	TGTGCCAGCAGAGGGGACAGGGGGGTGAACACTGAAGCTTTCTTT	CASRGDRGVNTEAFF
.	.	TRBV18	TRBJ1-3	TGTGCCAGCTCACCCTACGCTAGGAGCTCTGGAAACACCATATATTTT	CASSPYARSSGNTIYF
.	.	TRBV12-3/TRBV12-4	TRBJ1-2	TGTGCCAGCAGTTTTACGGACTATGGCTACACCTTC	CASSFTDYGYTF
TRBD1	.	TRBV6-5	TRBJ1-4	TGTGCCAGCAGTTACAGGGGACAGCCCAATGAAAAACTGTTTTTT	CASSYRGQPNEKLFF
TRBD1	.	TRBV5-6	TRBJ2-7	TGTGCCAGCAGCTTGGCAGGGGGTAAAAACGAGCAGTACTTC	CASSLAGGKNEQYF
TRBD1	.	TRBV4-2	TRBJ1-2	TGTGCCAGCAGCCCATCGGGGACAGCCAAAACTGGCTACACCTTC	CASSPSGTAKTGYTF
.	.	TRBV20-1	TRBJ2-7	TGCAGTGCCATAATAGTGGGCGAGCAGTACTTC	CSAIIVGEQYF
.	.	TRBV6-5	TRBJ2-4	TGTGCCAGCAGTTATAGAACGAACATTCAGTACTTC	CASSYRTNIQYF
.	.	TRBV4-1	TRBJ1-4	TGCGCCAGCAGCGCACTAGTGGGCCTATCCACTAATGAAAAACTGTTTTTT	CASSALVGLSTNEKLFF
TRBD1	once	TRBV6-5	TRBJ1-1	TGTGCCAGCAGTTTCCCAGGGGGGAGGGGTACTGAAGCTTTCTTT	CASSFPGGRGTEAFF
.	.	TRBV2	TRBJ2-7	TGTGCCAGCAGTGAGGGATACATGTCCTCTGACGAGCAGTACTTC	CASSEGYMSSDEQYF
.	.	TRBV6-1	TRBJ2-3	TGTGCCAGCACCAATCAGGCAGATACGCAGTATTTT	CASTNQADTQYF
.	.	TRBV3-1/TRBV3-2	TRBJ1-4	TGTGCCAGCAGCCAACTTACGACAACTAATGAAAAACTGTTTTTT	CASSQLTTTNEKLFF
.	.	TRBV6-2/TRBV6-3	TRBJ1-6	TGTGCCAGCAGTCAAAACCGACAGGCGAGGAATTCACCCCTCCACTTT	CASSQNRQARNSPLHF
.	.	TRBV19	TRBJ1-5	TGTGCCAGTAGTATAGGGAGAGGCAATCAGCCCCAGCATTTT	CASSIGRGNQPQHF
.	.	TRBV6-5	TRBJ1-1	TGTGCCAGCAGAAGAGTAGCGTACACTGAAGCTTTCTTT	CASRRVAYTEAFF
.	.	TRBV15	TRBJ1-2	TGTGCCACCAGCAGTACAGGGTTCCGCGGCTACACCTTC	CATSSTGFRGYTF
.	.	TRBV18	TRBJ1-3	TGTGCCAGCTCACCCCAGGCATCTGGAAACACCATATATTTT	CASSPQASGNTIYF
.	.	TRBV10-3	TRBJ2-4	TGTGCCATCAGTGAAGGGGCAGTGGCCAAAAACATTCAGTACTTC	CAISEGAVAKNIQYF